The TCR beta chain described here comes from a study of control samples from healthy donors and cancer patients. Here immunoSEQ multiplex PCR was the method, and the copy in TCRdb shows in-frame clones only, minus some. The table shows about 51,000 clones, with about 90% occurring only once. CDR3 length equals 13 residues. The ends were cut back, 1 base at V and 3 bases at J, with 6 bases in the middle. Germline CDR1 MNHEY, CDR2 SVGAGI. The TCR was taken from a man aged 50 to 59 with head and neck cancer. Sequencing was carried out using PBMCs. The chain links TRBV6-5 to TRBJ1-2; no clear D gene. Written as DNA, the CDR3 is TGTGCCAGCAGTTACTACCCGGACTATGGCTACACCTTC. Amino acids: CASSYYPDYGYTF.